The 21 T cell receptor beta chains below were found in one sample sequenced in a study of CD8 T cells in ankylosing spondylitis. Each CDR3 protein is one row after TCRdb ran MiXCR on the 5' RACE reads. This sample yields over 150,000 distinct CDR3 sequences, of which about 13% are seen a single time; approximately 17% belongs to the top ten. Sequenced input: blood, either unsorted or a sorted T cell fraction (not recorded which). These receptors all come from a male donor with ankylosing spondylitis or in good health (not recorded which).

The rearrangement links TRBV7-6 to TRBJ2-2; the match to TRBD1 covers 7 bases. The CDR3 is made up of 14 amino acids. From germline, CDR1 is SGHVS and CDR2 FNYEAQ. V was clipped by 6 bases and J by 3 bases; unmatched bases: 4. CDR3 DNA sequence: TGTGCCAGCAGGGCCGGGACAGACACCGGGGAGCTGTTTTTT. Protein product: CASRAGTDTGELFF.

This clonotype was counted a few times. The CDR3 loop reads CASRGRRIMNTEAFF. The CDR3 bases are TGTGCCAGCAGGGGACGGAGGATCATGAACACTGAAGCTTTCTTT. The V call is TRBV2, the J call TRBJ1-1, with D possibly being TRBD1 (5 bases). V was shortened by 6 bases and J by 0 bases, with 14 bases between the two germline ends. Germline V lookup: CDR1 SNHLY, CDR2 FYNNEI. This CDR3 spans 15 amino acids.

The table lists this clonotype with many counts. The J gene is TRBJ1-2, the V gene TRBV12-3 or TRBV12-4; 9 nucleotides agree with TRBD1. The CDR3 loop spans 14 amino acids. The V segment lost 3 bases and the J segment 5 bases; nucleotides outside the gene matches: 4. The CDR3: CASSFTGTGYGYTF. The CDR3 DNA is TGTGCCAGCAGTTTCACCGGGACAGGGTATGGCTACACCTTC.

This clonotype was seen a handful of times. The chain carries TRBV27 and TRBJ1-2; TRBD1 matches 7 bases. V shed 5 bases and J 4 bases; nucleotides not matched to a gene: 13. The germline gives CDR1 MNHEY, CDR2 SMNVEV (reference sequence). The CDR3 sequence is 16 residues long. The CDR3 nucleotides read TGTGCCAGCAGTCCGTTGGCGACAGGGTTACCCTATGGCTACACCTTC. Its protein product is CASSPLATGLPYGYTF.

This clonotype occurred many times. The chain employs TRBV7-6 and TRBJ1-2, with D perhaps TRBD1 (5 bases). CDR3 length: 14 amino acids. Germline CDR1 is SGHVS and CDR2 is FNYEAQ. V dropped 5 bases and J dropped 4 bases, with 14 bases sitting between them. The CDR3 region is CASSPSRAPYGYTF. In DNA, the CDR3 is TGTGCCAGCAGCCCGTCCAGGGCTCCCTATGGCTACACCTTC.

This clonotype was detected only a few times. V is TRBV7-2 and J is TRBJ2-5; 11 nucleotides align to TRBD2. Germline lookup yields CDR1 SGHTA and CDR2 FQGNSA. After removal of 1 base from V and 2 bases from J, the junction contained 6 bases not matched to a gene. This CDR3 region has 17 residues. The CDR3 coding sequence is TGTGCCAGCAGCTTAGGTCGACTAGCGGGATGGCAAGAGACCCAGTACTTC. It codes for CASSLGRLAGWQETQYF. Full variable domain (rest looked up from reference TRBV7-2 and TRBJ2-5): GAGVSQSPSNKVTEKGKDVELRCDPISGHTALYWYRQSLGQGLEFLIYFQGNSAPDKSGLPSDRFSAERTGGSVSTLTIQRTQQEDSAVYLCASSLGRLAGWQETQYFGPGTRLLVL.

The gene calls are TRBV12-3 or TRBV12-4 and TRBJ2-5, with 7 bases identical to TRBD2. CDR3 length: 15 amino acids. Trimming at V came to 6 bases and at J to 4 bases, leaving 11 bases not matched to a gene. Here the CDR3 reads CASSATVGGSETQYF. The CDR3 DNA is TGTGCCAGCAGCGCGACGGTGGGGGGGTCAGAGACCCAGTACTTC.

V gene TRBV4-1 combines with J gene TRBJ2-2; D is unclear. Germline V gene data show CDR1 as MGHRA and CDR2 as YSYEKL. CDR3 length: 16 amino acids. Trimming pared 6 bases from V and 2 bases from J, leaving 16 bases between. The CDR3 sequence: CASRPGGGGNTGELFF. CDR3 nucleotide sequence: TGCGCCAGCAGACCAGGTGGTGGCGGTAACACCGGGGAGCTGTTTTTT.

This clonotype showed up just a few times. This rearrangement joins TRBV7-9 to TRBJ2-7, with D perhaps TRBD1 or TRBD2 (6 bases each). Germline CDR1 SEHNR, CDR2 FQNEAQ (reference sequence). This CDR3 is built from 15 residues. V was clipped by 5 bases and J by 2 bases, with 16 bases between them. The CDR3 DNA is TGTGCCAGCAGCCCAAGGGGGGAGGCCACCTACGAGCAGTACTTC. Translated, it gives CASSPRGEATYEQYF.

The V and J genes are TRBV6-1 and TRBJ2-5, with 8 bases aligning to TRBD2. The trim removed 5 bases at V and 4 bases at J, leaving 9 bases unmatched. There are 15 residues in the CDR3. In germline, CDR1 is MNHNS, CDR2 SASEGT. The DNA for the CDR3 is TGTGCCAGCAGTCCCACCCGACTAGCGACAGAGACCCAGTACTTC. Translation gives CASSPTRLATETQYF.

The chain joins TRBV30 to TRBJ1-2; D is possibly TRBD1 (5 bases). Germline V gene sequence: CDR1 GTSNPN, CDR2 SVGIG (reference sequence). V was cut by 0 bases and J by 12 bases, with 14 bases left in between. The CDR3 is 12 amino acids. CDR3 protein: CAWSVGTVDDTF. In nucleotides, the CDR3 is TGTGCCTGGAGTGTAGGGACGGTCGACGACACCTTC.

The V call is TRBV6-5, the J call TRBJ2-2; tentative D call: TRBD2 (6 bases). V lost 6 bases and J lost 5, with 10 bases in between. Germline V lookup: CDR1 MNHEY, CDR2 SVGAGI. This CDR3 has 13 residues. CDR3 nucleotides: TGTGCCAGCAGACTCGGGGGTACCGGGGAGCTGTTTTTT. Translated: CASRLGGTGELFF.

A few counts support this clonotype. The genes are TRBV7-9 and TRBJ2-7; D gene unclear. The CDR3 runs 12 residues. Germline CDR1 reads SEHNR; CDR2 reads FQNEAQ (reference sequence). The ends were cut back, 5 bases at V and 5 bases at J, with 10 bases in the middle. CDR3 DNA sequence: TGTGCCAGCAGCCAAGGACGCGACGAGCAGTACTTC. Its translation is CASSQGRDEQYF. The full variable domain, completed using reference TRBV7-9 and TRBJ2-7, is DTGVSQNPRHKITKRGQNVTFRCDPISEHNRLYWYRQTLGQGPEFLTYFQNEAQLEKSRLLSDRFSAERPKGSFSTLEIQRTEQGDSAMYLCASSQGRDEQYFGPGTRLTVT.

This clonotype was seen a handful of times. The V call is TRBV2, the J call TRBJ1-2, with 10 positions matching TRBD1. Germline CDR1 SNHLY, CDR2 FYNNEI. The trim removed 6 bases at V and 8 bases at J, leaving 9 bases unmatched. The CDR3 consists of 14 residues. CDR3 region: CASRHGTGVVGYTF. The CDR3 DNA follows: TGTGCCAGCAGACACGGGACAGGGGTCGTCGGCTACACCTTC.

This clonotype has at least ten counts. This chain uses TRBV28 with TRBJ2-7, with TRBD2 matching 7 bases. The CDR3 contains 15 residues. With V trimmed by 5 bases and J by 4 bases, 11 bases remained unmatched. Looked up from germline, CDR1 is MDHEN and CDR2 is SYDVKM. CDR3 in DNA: TGTGCCAGCAGTATCCGGGTCAGCGGGATTTACGAGCAGTACTTC. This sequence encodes CASSIRVSGIYEQYF.

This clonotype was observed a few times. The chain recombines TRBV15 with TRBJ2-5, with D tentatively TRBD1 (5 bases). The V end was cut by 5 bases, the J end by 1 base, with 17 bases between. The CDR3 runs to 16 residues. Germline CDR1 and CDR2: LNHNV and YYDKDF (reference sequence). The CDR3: CATSLTGARIQETQYF. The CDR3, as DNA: TGTGCCACCAGCCTAACAGGAGCCAGGATCCAAGAGACCCAGTACTTC.

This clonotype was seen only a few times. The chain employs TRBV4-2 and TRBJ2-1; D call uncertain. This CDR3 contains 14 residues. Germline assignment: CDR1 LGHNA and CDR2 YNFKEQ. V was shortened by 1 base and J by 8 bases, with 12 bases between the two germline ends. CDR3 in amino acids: CASSQVGLVDEQFF. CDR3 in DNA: TGTGCCAGCAGCCAAGTCGGTCTAGTGGATGAGCAGTTCTTC.

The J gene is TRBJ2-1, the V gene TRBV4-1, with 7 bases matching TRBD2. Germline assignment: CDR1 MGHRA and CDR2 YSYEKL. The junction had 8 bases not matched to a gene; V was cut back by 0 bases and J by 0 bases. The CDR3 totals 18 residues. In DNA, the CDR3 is TGCGCCAGCAGCCAAGAACGCACTAGCGTTAGCTCCTACAATGAGCAGTTCTTC. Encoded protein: CASSQERTSVSSYNEQFF.

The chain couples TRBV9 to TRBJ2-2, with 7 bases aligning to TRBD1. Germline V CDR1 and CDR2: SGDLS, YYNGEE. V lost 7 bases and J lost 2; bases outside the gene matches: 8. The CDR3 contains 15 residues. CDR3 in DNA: TGTGCCAGCGACAGGGAGCCCCTTAACACCGGGGAGCTGTTTTTT. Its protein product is CASDREPLNTGELFF. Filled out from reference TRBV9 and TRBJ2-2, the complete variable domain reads DSGVTQTPKHLITATGQRVTLRCSPRSGDLSVYWYQQSLDQGLQFLIQYYNGEERAKGNILERFSAQQFPDLHSELNLSSLELGDSALYFCASDREPLNTGELFFGEGSRLTVL.

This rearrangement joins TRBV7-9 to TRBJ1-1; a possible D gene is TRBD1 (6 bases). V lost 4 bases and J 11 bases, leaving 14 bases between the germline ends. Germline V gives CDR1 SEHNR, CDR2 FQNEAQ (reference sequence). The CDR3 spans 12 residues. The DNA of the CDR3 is TGTGCCAGCAGCTCCGCGGCAGGACAGGCTTTCTTT. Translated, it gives CASSSAAGQAFF.

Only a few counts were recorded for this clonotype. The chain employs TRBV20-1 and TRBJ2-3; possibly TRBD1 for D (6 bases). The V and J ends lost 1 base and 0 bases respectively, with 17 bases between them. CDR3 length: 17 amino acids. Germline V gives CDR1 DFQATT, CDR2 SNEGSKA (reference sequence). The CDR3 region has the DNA TGCAGTGCTAGAGCTCTCCTCCGGGACAACAGCACAGATACGCAGTATTTT. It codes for CSARALLRDNSTDTQYF.